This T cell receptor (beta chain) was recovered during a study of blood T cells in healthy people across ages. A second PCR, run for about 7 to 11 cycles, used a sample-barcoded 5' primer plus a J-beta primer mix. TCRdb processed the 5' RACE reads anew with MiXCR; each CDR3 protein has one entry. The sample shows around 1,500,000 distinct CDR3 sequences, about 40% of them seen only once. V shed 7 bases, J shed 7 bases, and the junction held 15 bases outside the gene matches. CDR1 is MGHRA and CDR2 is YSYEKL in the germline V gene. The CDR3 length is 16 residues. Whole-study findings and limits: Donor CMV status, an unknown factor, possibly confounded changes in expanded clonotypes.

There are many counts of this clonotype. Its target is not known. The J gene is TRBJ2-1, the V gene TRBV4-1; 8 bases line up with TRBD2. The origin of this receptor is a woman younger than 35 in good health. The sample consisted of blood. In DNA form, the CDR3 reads TGCGCCAGCACCCCGGGGGCGATAGCGGGATATAATGAGCAGTTCTTC. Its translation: CASTPGAIAGYNEQFF.